This record concerns one T cell receptor beta chain sequence. Its antigen is as yet unknown. This entry belongs to a study of shared clonotypes between healthy human individuals. Study summary: The study used three CD4 naive, three CD4 memory, two CD8 naive and one CD8 memory plate per donor.

Study-wide results and limits: All-four-donor shared clonotypes had higher generation probabilities than non-shared clonotypes did.

The length of the CDR3 is 16 residues. Germline values: CDR1 MDHEN, CDR2 SYDVKM. J lost 2 bases, V lost 8 bases, and 11 bases had no gene match. Produced via immunoSEQ multiplex PCR; TCRdb's table is partial and in-frame only. Among about 2 million clones listed, roughly 94% were seen once. This rearrangement joins TRBV28 to TRBJ1-5; 8 bases align to TRBD1. Sequenced: naive CD4+ T cells sorted from blood. The subset: CD45RA+ positively selected. The TCR sequence derives from a man aged 18 to 35 in good health. The CDR3 region is CASGTGGYGGNQPQHF. CDR3 bases: TGTGCCAGCGGGACAGGTGGATATGGTGGCAATCAGCCCCAGCATTTT. The full variable domain, its missing parts supplied by reference TRBV28 and TRBJ1-5, is DVKVTQSSRYLVKRTGEKVFLECVQDMDHENMFWYRQDPGLGLRLIYFSYDVKMKEKGDIPEGYSVSREKKERFSLILESASTNQTSMYLCASGTGGYGGNQPQHFGDGTRLSIL.